The 13 T cell receptor beta chains in this list originate from one sample, sequenced in a study of stem cell transplantation in POMP-related autoinflammatory disease. Clones were read by immunoSEQ multiplex PCR, and TCRdb kept only the in-frame ones, dropping some. The data contain 25,000 to 30,000 clones, roughly four fifths of them singletons. The sample was CD4+ T cells from PBMCs, taken before stem cell transplantation. The receptor source for this set is a human donor with POMP-related autoinflammation and immune dysregulation (PRAID).

The chain links TRBV6-5 to TRBJ1-3; D may be TRBD1 (6 bases). The germline V gene encodes CDR1 MNHEY and CDR2 SVGAGI. This CDR3 contains 16 residues. Trimming removed 0 bases at V and 3 bases at J, with 12 bases between. CDR3 DNA: TGTGCCAGCAGTTACTCGACAGGAAGGGGTGGAAACACCATATATTTT. It yields the protein CASSYSTGRGGNTIYF.

Within the sample, this clone is medium-sized. J is TRBJ1-2 and V is TRBV9; 8 bases align to TRBD1. This CDR3 comprises 15 residues. The V and J ends lost 4 bases and 6 bases, in that order; junction bases with no gene match: 11. Germline V lookup: CDR1 SGDLS, CDR2 YYNGEE. The CDR3 sequence: CASSFHGQGRDGYTF. The CDR3 DNA follows: TGTGCCAGCAGCTTCCACGGACAGGGACGGGATGGCTACACCTTC.

For the CDR3, the DNA is TGCGCCAGCAGCTCCGCGACAGGGGGCGGTCCAGATACGCAGTATTTT. This codes for CASSSATGGGPDTQYF. This chain connects TRBV5-1 to TRBJ2-3; the match to TRBD1 covers 10 bases. CDR1 is SGHRS, CDR2 YFSETQ, per germline. Trimming at V came to 3 bases and at J to 4 bases, leaving 8 bases not matched to a gene. The CDR3 loop spans 16 amino acids.

The chain recombines TRBV4-1 with TRBJ1-2; a possible D gene is TRBD1 (5 bases). The CDR3 has 16 amino acids. Germline CDR1 reads MGHRA; CDR2 reads YSYEKL. The V gene lost 1 base and the J gene lost 4 bases, with 16 bases spanning the gap. CDR3 protein: CASSQGAGREVYGYTF. CDR3 coding DNA: TGCGCCAGCAGCCAAGGAGCGGGCAGGGAGGTCTATGGCTACACCTTC.

CDR3 sequence reads: CASSIAGNTIYF. As DNA, the CDR3 is TGTGCCAGTAGTATTGCTGGAAACACCATATATTTT. This chain connects TRBV19 to TRBJ1-3; D gene uncertain. Trimming left V 3 bases short and J 2 bases short, with 2 bases between. This CDR3 contains 12 residues. Germline lookup yields CDR1 LNHDA and CDR2 SQIVND (reference sequence).

The rearrangement joins TRBV25-1 to TRBJ2-7; 9 nucleotides line up with TRBD2. The CDR3 covers 17 residues. V shed 8 bases and J 3 bases; nucleotides not matched to a gene: 17. From germline, CDR1 is MGHDK and CDR2 SYGVNS. CDR3 DNA: TGTGCCAGCTTCAAGGGCGGGAGGGTCAAAGCCTTCTACGAGCAGTACTTC. It translates to CASFKGGRVKAFYEQYF.

This clone has only one observation. This sequence joins TRBV2 and TRBJ1-1; D is possibly TRBD1 (5 bases). This CDR3 region has 14 residues. Deletions cut 5 bases from V and 0 bases from J, with 10 bases between. Per germline, CDR1 SNHLY and CDR2 FYNNEI. In DNA, the CDR3 is TGTGCCAGCAGTCTCGGGACGGTGAACACTGAAGCTTTCTTT. Protein product: CASSLGTVNTEAFF.

This clone appeared once. The chain has TRBV6-6 and TRBJ2-5; D is undetermined. Germline-derived CDR1 and CDR2 are MNHNY and SVGAGI (reference sequence). The CDR3 is made up of 14 amino acids. V shed 6 bases and J shed 1 base, with 12 bases lying between them. This chain's CDR3 is CASSPRGVQETQYF. The CDR3 nucleotides read TGTGCCAGCAGCCCCCGTGGGGTCCAAGAGACCCAGTACTTC.

V usage is TRBV7-9 and J usage is TRBJ2-3; possibly TRBD2 for D (5 bases). The V end lost 1 base, the J end lost 2 bases, and 13 bases lay between the germline ends. The CDR3 extends over 16 amino acids. Germline V gives CDR1 SEHNR, CDR2 FQNEAQ (reference sequence). This CDR3 is CASSLGLVEVTDTQYF. CDR3 DNA: TGTGCCAGCAGCTTAGGGTTGGTGGAGGTCACAGATACGCAGTATTTT.

This clone was seen only a few times. This chain uses TRBV6-1 with TRBJ1-5; 9 positions match TRBD1. This CDR3 is 17 amino acids long. Losses at the gene ends were 0 bases for V and 6 bases for J; bases not matched to a gene: 9. From germline, CDR1 is MNHNS and CDR2 SASEGT. CDR3 DNA sequence: TGTGCCAGCAGTGAAGCGCTAGGGACAGGGAGGGTTCAGCCCCAGCATTTT. Encoded protein: CASSEALGTGRVQPQHF.

The chain has TRBV28 and TRBJ2-1; 7 positions agree with TRBD2. CDR3 length: 17 amino acids. Germline assignment: CDR1 MDHEN and CDR2 SYDVKM. V lost 5 bases and J lost 4; bases outside the gene matches: 14. CDR3 amino acids: CASSKRTRFRGYNEQFF. The CDR3, as DNA: TGTGCCAGCAGTAAGAGGACTAGGTTTAGGGGATACAATGAGCAGTTCTTC.

The chain recombines TRBV30 with TRBJ1-2; no clear D gene. The CDR3 runs 13 residues. The germline V and J ends were trimmed by 3 bases and 8 bases, with 16 bases remaining between them. The germline gives CDR1 GTSNPN, CDR2 SVGIG (reference sequence). The CDR3 loop reads CAWRPQSAGGYTF. CDR3 nucleotide sequence: TGTGCCTGGAGACCTCAAAGCGCGGGAGGCTACACCTTC.

The V gene is TRBV19, the J gene TRBJ1-2; no clear D gene. Trimming stripped 2 bases from V and 8 bases from J, with 9 bases between. CDR3 length: 12 amino acids. CDR1 LNHDA and CDR2 SQIVND come from the germline V gene (reference sequence). CDR3 sequence: CASSIRAGGYTF. In DNA, the CDR3 is TGTGCCAGTAGTATACGCGCGGGAGGCTACACCTTC.